Listed below are T cell receptor beta chains from one sample, sequenced in a study of T cell responses to AZD1222 COVID-19 vaccine. Repertoires were generated with immunoSEQ multiplex PCR, while TCRdb's copy carries only in-frame clones and drops some. The sample has about 110,000 clones; roughly 85% are singletons. Sequences were derived from peripheral blood, sampled on day 0 of AZD1222 vaccination. These receptors all come from an adult in good health. CDR3s include the opening cysteine and the closing phenylalanine or tryptophan.

CDR3 protein	V gene	J gene
CASSVATGHLNEQFF	TRBV9	TRBJ2-1
CASSSGTGGEAFF	TRBV5-1	TRBJ1-1
CASSPVQGGGGTEAFF	TRBV18	TRBJ1-1
CSVGKGTQYF	TRBV29-1	TRBJ2-3
CASSFDAGSTEAFF	TRBV5-6	TRBJ1-1
CASSLGMSLQGRYGYTF	TRBV28	TRBJ1-2
CASNPTGGTEAFF	TRBV19	TRBJ1-1
CASSMGFQETQYF	TRBV19	TRBJ2-5
CAWSVEASTDTQYF	TRBV30	TRBJ2-3
CASSVGPQGTEEKLFF	TRBV9	TRBJ1-4
CASSLRNDEQYF	TRBV23-1	TRBJ2-7
CASSDGLAGAITEAFF	TRBV6-1	TRBJ1-1
CAISPDLAAEETQYF	TRBV10-3	TRBJ2-5
CASSVQGYIQYF	TRBV3-1/TRBV3-2	TRBJ2-4
CASSLEGSVNQPQHF	TRBV28	TRBJ1-5
CASSLEQGGYTF	TRBV7-9	TRBJ1-2
CASSYSATGNYGYTF	TRBV6-5	TRBJ1-2
CASSPDRGGTGELFF	TRBV7-2	TRBJ2-2
CASSYGDGEKLFF	TRBV5-1	TRBJ1-4
CASSPSFSDRAGNGYTF	TRBV18	TRBJ1-2
CASSSGTSGGADEQYF	TRBV11-3	TRBJ2-7
CASSYSVTVNTEAFF	TRBV28	TRBJ1-1
CSVEGQGYAEAFF	TRBV29-1	TRBJ1-1
CASSPTGEYGYTF	TRBV19	TRBJ1-2
CASSKTSPSESSYEQYF	TRBV5-1	TRBJ2-7
CSVEKGGIGYGYTF	TRBV29-1	TRBJ1-2
CATSSDRRSTDTQYF	TRBV15	TRBJ2-3
CASSFSGLIQETQYF	TRBV7-3	TRBJ2-5
CASSQDRSGAYNEQFF	TRBV3-1/TRBV3-2	TRBJ2-1